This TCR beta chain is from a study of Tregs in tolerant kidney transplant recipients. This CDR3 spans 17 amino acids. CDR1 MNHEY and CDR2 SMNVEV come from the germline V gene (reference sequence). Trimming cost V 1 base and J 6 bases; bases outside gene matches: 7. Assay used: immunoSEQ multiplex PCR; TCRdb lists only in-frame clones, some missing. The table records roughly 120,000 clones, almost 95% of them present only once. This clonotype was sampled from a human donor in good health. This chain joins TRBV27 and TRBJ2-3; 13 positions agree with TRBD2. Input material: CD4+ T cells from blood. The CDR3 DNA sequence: TGTGCCAGCAGTTTATATGGGACTAGCGGGAAATTGGATACGCAGTATTTT. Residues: CASSLYGTSGKLDTQYF.